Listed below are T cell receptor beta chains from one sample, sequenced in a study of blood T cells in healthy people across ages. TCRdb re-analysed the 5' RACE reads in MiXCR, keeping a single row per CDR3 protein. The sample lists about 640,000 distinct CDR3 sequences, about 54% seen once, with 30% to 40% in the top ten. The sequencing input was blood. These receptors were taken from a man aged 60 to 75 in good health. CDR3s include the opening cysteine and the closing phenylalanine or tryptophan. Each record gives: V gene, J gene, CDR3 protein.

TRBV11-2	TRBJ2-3	CASSFGTSGATDTQYF
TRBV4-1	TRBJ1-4	CASSQGRANEKLFF
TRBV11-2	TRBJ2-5	CASSPDDRAGEQYF
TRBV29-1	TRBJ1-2	CSALPTGGWYGYTF
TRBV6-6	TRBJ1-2	CATDGGTRGYTF
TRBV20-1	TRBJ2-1	CSASRTSGGNNEQFF
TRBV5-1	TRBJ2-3	CASSLDGVQGTDTQYF
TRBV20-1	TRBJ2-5	CSAERPGLEFETQYF
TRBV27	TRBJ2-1	CASSELAGGFSYNEQFF
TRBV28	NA	CASSQQGLEQYF
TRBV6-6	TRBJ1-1	CASRDALGVENTEAFF
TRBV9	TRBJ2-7	CASSVEATGSYEQYF
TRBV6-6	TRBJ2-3	CASSLPGGLNTDTQYF
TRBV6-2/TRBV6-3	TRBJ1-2	CASSYVAGHYGYTF
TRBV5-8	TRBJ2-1	CACRRGHTYNEQFF
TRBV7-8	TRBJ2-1	CASSFGRGVGGEQFF
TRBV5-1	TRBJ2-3	CASHTGGLSTDTQYF
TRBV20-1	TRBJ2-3	CSARGRNTQYF
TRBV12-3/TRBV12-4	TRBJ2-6	CASRDGQANVLTF
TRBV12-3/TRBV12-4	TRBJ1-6	CAGSQNSPLHF
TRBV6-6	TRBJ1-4	CASSYSAATNEKLFF
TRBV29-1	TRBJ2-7	CSGAGGLSYNEQYF
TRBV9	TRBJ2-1	CASSPPLREWNNEQFF
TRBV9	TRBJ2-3	CASSGASSGPDTQYF
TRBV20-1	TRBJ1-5	CSARVGQDNQPQHF
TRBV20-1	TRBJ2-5	CSAIRRLGGETQYF
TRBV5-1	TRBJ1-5	CASSLGQANNQPQHF
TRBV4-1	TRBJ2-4	CAGSGLAKNIQYF